The 30 T cell receptor beta chains in this list originate from one sample, sequenced in a study of T cells in localized non-small cell lung cancer. Assay used: immunoSEQ multiplex PCR; TCRdb lists only in-frame clones, some missing. This table has under 10,000 clones, around 93% appearing once. This specimen was peripheral blood, taken before any cancer treatment. Receptors were obtained from a woman aged 35 to 69 with stage I lung adenocarcinoma.

V usage is TRBV6-4 and J usage is TRBJ2-2; the D call may be TRBD1 or TRBD2 (5 bases each). Trimming took off 1 base at V and 6 bases at J, with 9 bases between the two ends. The germline gives CDR1 MRHNA, CDR2 SNTAGT. The CDR3 covers 14 residues. CDR3: CASSDFRGAGELFF. The CDR3 DNA sequence: TGTGCCAGCAGTGACTTCCGAGGGGCCGGGGAGCTGTTTTTT.

V usage is TRBV7-9 and J usage is TRBJ1-4; D remains unclear. This CDR3 region has 15 residues. CDR1 is SEHNR and CDR2 is FQNEAQ in the germline V gene (reference sequence). Between the trimmed V and J ends, which lost 5 bases and 7 bases, there was a span of 17 bases. The CDR3 is CASSRWTAAGEKLFF. CDR3 sequence (DNA): TGTGCCAGCAGCAGATGGACGGCCGCTGGTGAAAAACTGTTTTTT.

The chain has TRBV18 and TRBJ2-7, with D perhaps given as TRBD1 or TRBD2 (6 bases each). Germline CDR1 reads KGHSH; CDR2 reads LQKENI. This CDR3 is built from 18 residues. Trimming took 1 base from V and 3 from J, leaving 22 bases between them. CDR3 amino acids: CASSPRDWGADNLYEQYF. The CDR3 DNA reads as TGTGCCAGCTCACCACGGGATTGGGGGGCAGATAACCTCTACGAGCAGTACTTC.

In DNA, the CDR3 is TGCAGTGCTAAACAGGGTTATGGCTACACCTTC. It codes for CSAKQGYGYTF. The chain joins TRBV20-1 to TRBJ1-2, with D tentatively TRBD1 (6 bases). V was shortened by 4 bases and J by 5 bases, with 8 bases between the two germline ends. CDR3 length: 11 amino acids. CDR1 and CDR2 (germline): DFQATT, SNEGSKA (reference sequence).

This clone was counted once. The V and J genes are TRBV5-1 and TRBJ2-7; 7 bases are a match to TRBD1. The CDR3 totals 14 residues. V lost 1 base, J lost 0 bases, and 1 base stayed unmatched. Germline V gene lookup returns CDR1 SGHRS and CDR2 YFSETQ. The CDR3 nucleotides read TGCGCCAGCAGCTTGACAGGGGTCTCCTACGAGCAGTACTTC. It encodes CASSLTGVSYEQYF.

In its sample, this clone was seen a few times. The chain is built from TRBV10-3 and TRBJ2-3, with a weak D call TRBD2 (5 bases). CDR3 size: 12 residues. Trimming removed 8 bases from V and 4 bases from J, with 10 bases in between. Germline V gene sequence: CDR1 ENHRY, CDR2 SYGVKD. The chain's CDR3 is CAILSGSDTQYF. In nucleotides, the CDR3 is TGTGCCATCTTAAGCGGTTCAGATACGCAGTATTTT.

CDR3 nucleotides: TGTGCCAGCAGCTTAATGTCCAGGAACACCGGGGAGCTGTTTTTT. It translates to CASSLMSRNTGELFF. V and J are TRBV7-3 and TRBJ2-2; D remains unclear. Germline V gives CDR1 SGHTA, CDR2 FQGTGA. The germline V and J ends were trimmed by 1 base and 1 base, with 7 bases remaining between them. CDR3 length equals 15 residues.

The chain carries TRBV9 and TRBJ2-2; D is perhaps TRBD1 or TRBD2 (6 bases each). Trimming cost V 0 bases and J 0 bases, with 9 bases left between them. Germline assignment: CDR1 SGDLS and CDR2 YYNGEE. The CDR3 length is 16 residues. The chain's CDR3 is CASSVVRGANTGELFF. In DNA form, the CDR3 reads TGTGCCAGCAGCGTAGTTAGGGGGGCGAACACCGGGGAGCTGTTTTTT. Combining the CDR3 with reference TRBV9 and TRBJ2-2 gives the whole variable domain DSGVTQTPKHLITATGQRVTLRCSPRSGDLSVYWYQQSLDQGLQFLIQYYNGEERAKGNILERFSAQQFPDLHSELNLSSLELGDSALYFCASSVVRGANTGELFFGEGSRLTVL.

The chain is built from TRBV2 and TRBJ2-5; D unresolved. CDR3 length: 11 residues. The germline V gene encodes CDR1 SNHLY and CDR2 FYNNEI. The V and J ends lost 5 bases and 5 bases respectively, with 6 bases between them. The CDR3 DNA reads TGTGCCAGCAGTAGTGTGGAGACCCAGTACTTC. Its protein product is CASSSVETQYF.

The rearrangement links TRBV6-1 to TRBJ2-3; D possibly uses TRBD1 or TRBD2 (5 bases each). V lost 4 bases to trimming and J lost 6 bases, with 20 bases between them. Germline assignment: CDR1 MNHNS and CDR2 SASEGT. The CDR3 covers 16 residues. The CDR3 here is CASSGRLAARDDTQYF. Here the CDR3 DNA reads TGTGCCAGCAGTGGCCGGCTAGCCGCCAGGGATGATACGCAGTATTTT.

The chain combines TRBV2 with TRBJ1-2, with unresolved D. V dropped 10 bases and J dropped 2 bases, with 8 bases sitting between them. Germline CDR1 reads SNHLY; CDR2 reads FYNNEI. There are 11 residues in the CDR3. This CDR3 reads CATEKNYGYTF. CDR3 DNA sequence: TGTGCCACAGAGAAGAACTATGGCTACACCTTC.

The chain employs TRBV6-5 and TRBJ1-2; tentative D call: TRBD1 (5 bases). The CDR3 consists of 15 residues. The germline CDR1 and CDR2 sequences are MNHEY and SVGAGI. V lost 2 bases to trimming and J lost 2 bases, with 12 bases between them. The CDR3 region is CASSYGQGMNYGYTF. The CDR3 coding sequence is TGTGCCAGCAGTTACGGGCAGGGAATGAACTATGGCTACACCTTC.

This rearrangement joins TRBV15 to TRBJ2-5; 10 bases map to TRBD1. The germline gives CDR1 LNHNV, CDR2 YYDKDF (reference sequence). V gave up 1 base and J gave up 0 bases; unmatched junction bases: 2. The CDR3 has 16 residues. The CDR3 is CATSRGQGANQETQYF. The CDR3 DNA is TGTGCCACCAGCAGAGGACAGGGGGCGAACCAAGAGACCCAGTACTTC. The variable domain in full, completed from reference TRBV15 and TRBJ2-5, reads DAMVIQNPRYQVTQFGKPVTLSCSQTLNHNVMYWYQQKSSQAPKLLFHYYDKDFNNEADTPDNFQSRRPNTSFCFLDIRSPGLGDTAMYLCATSRGQGANQETQYFGPGTRLLVL.

The genes are TRBV7-8 and TRBJ2-7; 7 positions match TRBD1. Germline loops: CDR1 SGHVS, CDR2 FQNEAQ. J was trimmed by 2 bases and V by 5 bases; bases with no gene match: 12. CDR3 size: 16 residues. CDR3 DNA sequence: TGTGCCAGCAGCACCTACTACGGGACAGCGACCTACGAGCAGTACTTC. The encoded protein is CASSTYYGTATYEQYF.

The chain combines TRBV13 with TRBJ2-2; D is undetermined. Germline CDR1 PRHDT, CDR2 FYEKMQ (reference sequence). The CDR3 has 13 residues. Trimming left V 6 bases short and J 6 bases short, with 11 bases between. The CDR3 reads CASRWGRAGELFF. The DNA for the CDR3 is TGTGCCAGCAGATGGGGTCGGGCCGGGGAGCTGTTTTTT.

The chain is built from TRBV2 and TRBJ2-5; D is uncertain. Germline V gene data show CDR1 as SNHLY and CDR2 as FYNNEI. V dropped 7 bases and J dropped 0 bases, with 9 bases sitting between them. There are 13 residues in the CDR3. The CDR3 loop reads CASKKTYQETQYF. The CDR3 bases are TGTGCCAGCAAAAAAACGTACCAAGAGACCCAGTACTTC.

The V call is TRBV5-1, the J call TRBJ1-4, with 10 bases identical to TRBD1. The CDR3 sequence is 14 residues long. CDR1 and CDR2 (germline): SGHRS, YFSETQ. Germline trimming cut 2 bases from V and 8 bases from J; bases unmatched to any gene: 3. The CDR3 here is CASSFGTGDEKLFF. In DNA, the CDR3 is TGCGCCAGCAGCTTCGGGACAGGGGACGAAAAACTGTTTTTT.

Comment on this clone: One junction end does not reproduce the germline sequence, and a read error may be involved. V usage is TRBV7-2 and J usage is TRBJ2-5; TRBD2 agrees at 9 bases. There are 15 residues in the CDR3. The germline CDR1 and CDR2 sequences are SGHTA and FQGNSA. For the CDR3, the DNA is TGTGCCAGCAGTTTAGCGGGAGTTGTAGTGGAGACCCAGTACTTC. This gives the protein CASSLAGVVVETQYF. The whole variable domain, filled in from reference TRBV7-2 and TRBJ2-5, reads GAGVSQSPSNKVTEKGKDVELRCDPISGHTALYWYRQSLGQGLEFLIYFQGNSAPDKSGLPSDRFSAERTGGSVSTLTIQRTQQEDSAVYLCASSLAGVVVETQYFGPGTRLLVL.

V usage is TRBV27 and J usage is TRBJ1-1; D is possibly TRBD1 (6 bases). V shed 2 bases and J shed 3 bases, with 13 bases lying between them. The CDR3 sequence is 15 residues long. From germline, CDR1 is MNHEY and CDR2 SMNVEV (reference sequence). DNA for the CDR3: TGTGCCAGCAGTTTACGTCGGGGGGCGGACACTGAAGCTTTCTTT. Protein sequence: CASSLRRGADTEAFF.

The chain is built from TRBV4-1 and TRBJ2-5; weak D call: TRBD2 (6 bases). The CDR3 spans 16 residues. Germline loops: CDR1 MGHRA, CDR2 YSYEKL. Between the trimmed V and J ends, which lost 5 bases and 2 bases, there was a span of 18 bases. This CDR3 reads CASSEVSMGLQETQYF. The DNA of the CDR3 is TGCGCCAGCAGCGAGGTATCAATGGGACTTCAAGAGACCCAGTACTTC.

This chain connects TRBV29-1 to TRBJ2-5; D not resolved. V was cut by 5 bases and J by 4 bases, with 14 bases left in between. Germline V gives CDR1 SQVTM, CDR2 ANQGSEA. This CDR3 has 13 amino acids. CDR3 coding DNA: TGCAGCGTTTTCCTTAGCATTCGAGAGACCCAGTACTTC. Protein sequence: CSVFLSIRETQYF.

The genes are TRBV27 and TRBJ2-1; 13 nucleotides align to TRBD2. J gave up 0 bases and V 3 bases, and 8 bases lay outside the gene matches. The CDR3 contains 19 residues. Per germline, CDR1 MNHEY and CDR2 SMNVEV (reference sequence). In nucleotides, the CDR3 is TGTGCCAGCAGTTTTTTAGGACTAGCGGGAGCGAGCTCCTACAATGAGCAGTTCTTC. Its translation is CASSFLGLAGASSYNEQFF.

V gene TRBV7-9 combines with J gene TRBJ2-7; TRBD1 is a possible D gene (5 bases). The CDR3 is made up of 12 amino acids. Trimming took off 3 bases at V and 4 bases at J, with 7 bases between the two ends. CDR1 and CDR2 (germline): SEHNR, FQNEAQ (reference sequence). The CDR3 sequence is CASSFQGYEQYF. CDR3 nucleotide sequence: TGTGCCAGCAGCTTTCAGGGTTACGAGCAGTACTTC.

The rearrangement links TRBV15 to TRBJ2-3; maybe TRBD2 (6 bases). Germline V CDR1 and CDR2: LNHNV, YYDKDF (reference sequence). V was pared by 3 bases and J by 4 bases, with 14 bases between. The CDR3 has 15 amino acids. The CDR3 is CATSSGREDADTQYF. CDR3 coding DNA: TGTGCCACCAGCAGTGGGCGGGAAGACGCAGATACGCAGTATTTT. Variable domain in full (rest from reference TRBV15 and TRBJ2-3): DAMVIQNPRYQVTQFGKPVTLSCSQTLNHNVMYWYQQKSSQAPKLLFHYYDKDFNNEADTPDNFQSRRPNTSFCFLDIRSPGLGDTAMYLCATSSGREDADTQYFGPGTRLTVL.

V usage is TRBV25-1 and J usage is TRBJ1-3; 7 bases map to TRBD1. The J segment lost 3 bases and the V segment lost 3 bases, leaving 5 bases of the junction unmatched. This CDR3 has 15 amino acids. Germline-derived CDR1 and CDR2 are MGHDK and SYGVNS. CDR3 sequence reads: CASSDGRGSGNTIYF. The CDR3 coding sequence is TGTGCCAGCAGTGACGGCAGGGGGAGTGGAAACACCATATATTTT.

This clone appeared a single time. The genes are TRBV4-2 and TRBJ2-1, with D possibly being TRBD2 (6 bases). V was shortened by 4 bases and J by 7 bases, with 11 bases between the two germline ends. The CDR3 extends over 13 amino acids. Germline CDR1 and CDR2: LGHNA and YNFKEQ. For the CDR3, the DNA is TGTGCCAGCAGCCCCTCGGGAGCGAATGAGCAGTTCTTC. It specifies CASSPSGANEQFF.

The V call is TRBV11-2, the J call TRBJ1-1; TRBD1 is a possible D gene (5 bases). Germline CDR1 and CDR2: SGHAT and FQNNGV. V lost 2 bases, J lost 5 bases, and 12 bases lay in between. CDR3 length: 14 residues. The CDR3 reads CASSLMGGETEAFF. The CDR3 bases are TGTGCCAGCAGCTTAATGGGGGGAGAAACTGAAGCTTTCTTT.

The rearrangement uses TRBV5-4 and TRBJ2-3, with D possibly matching TRBD1 (6 bases). The CDR3 is 14 amino acids. The germline V gene has CDR1 SGHNT and CDR2 YYREEE (reference sequence). V was shortened by 6 bases and J by 4 bases, with 15 bases between the two germline ends. The CDR3 is CASTMGAGSDTQYF. The CDR3 nucleotides are TGTGCCAGCACCATGGGGGCAGGGTCAGATACGCAGTATTTT.

V is TRBV28 and J is TRBJ1-5; D is unclear. The CDR3 contains 16 residues. The germline V and J ends were trimmed by 1 base and 0 bases, with 10 bases remaining between them. CDR1 and CDR2 (germline): MDHEN, SYDVKM. The CDR3 is CASSLYLIYSNQPQHF. The CDR3 DNA reads TGTGCCAGCAGTTTATACCTAATTTATAGCAATCAGCCCCAGCATTTT.

The rearrangement uses TRBV9 and TRBJ1-4, with unresolved D. The CDR3 contains 13 residues. Germline CDR1 reads SGDLS; CDR2 reads YYNGEE. With 7 bases removed from V and 0 bases from J, the gap between germline ends came to 7 bases. The DNA of the CDR3 is TGTGCCAGCTCTCGTACAACTAATGAAAAACTGTTTTTT. This translates into CASSRTTNEKLFF.